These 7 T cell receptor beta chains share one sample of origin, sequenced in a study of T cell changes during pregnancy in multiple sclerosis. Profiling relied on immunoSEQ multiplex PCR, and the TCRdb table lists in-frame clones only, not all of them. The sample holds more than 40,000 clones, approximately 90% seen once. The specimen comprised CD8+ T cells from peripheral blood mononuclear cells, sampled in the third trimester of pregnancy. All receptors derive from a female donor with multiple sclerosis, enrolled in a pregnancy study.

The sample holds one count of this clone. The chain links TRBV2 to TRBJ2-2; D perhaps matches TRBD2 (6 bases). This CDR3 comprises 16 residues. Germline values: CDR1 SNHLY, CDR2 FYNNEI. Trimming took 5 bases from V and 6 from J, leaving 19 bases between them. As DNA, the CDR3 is TGTGCCAGCAGTAAATCCCAGGAGGGGTGGGCCGGGGAGCTGTTTTTT. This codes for CASSKSQEGWAGELFF.

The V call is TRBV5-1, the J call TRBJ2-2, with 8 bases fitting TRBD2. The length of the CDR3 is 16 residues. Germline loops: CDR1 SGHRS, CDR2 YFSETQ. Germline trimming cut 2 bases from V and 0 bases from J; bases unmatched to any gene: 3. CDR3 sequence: CASSFSGTSNTGELFF. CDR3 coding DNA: TGCGCCAGCAGCTTTAGCGGGACCTCGAACACCGGGGAGCTGTTTTTT. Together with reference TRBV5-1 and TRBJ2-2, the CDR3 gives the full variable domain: KAGVTQTPRYLIKTRGQQVTLSCSPISGHRSVSWYQQTPGQGLQFLFEYFSETQRNKGNFPGRFSGRQFSNSRSEMNVSTLELGDSALYLCASSFSGTSNTGELFFGEGSRLTVL.

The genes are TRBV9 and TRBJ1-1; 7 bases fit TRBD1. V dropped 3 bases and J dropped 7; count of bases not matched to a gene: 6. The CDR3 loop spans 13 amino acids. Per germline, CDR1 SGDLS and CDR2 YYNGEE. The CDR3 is CASSEVPGGEAFF. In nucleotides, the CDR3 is TGTGCCAGCAGCGAAGTCCCAGGGGGTGAAGCTTTCTTT.

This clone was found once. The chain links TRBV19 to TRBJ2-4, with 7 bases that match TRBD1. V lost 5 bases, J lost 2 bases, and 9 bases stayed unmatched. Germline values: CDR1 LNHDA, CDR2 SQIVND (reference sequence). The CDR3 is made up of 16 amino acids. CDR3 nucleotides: TGTGCCAGTAGTGAGAACAGGGGTTCTTCCAAAAACATTCAGTACTTC. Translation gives CASSENRGSSKNIQYF.

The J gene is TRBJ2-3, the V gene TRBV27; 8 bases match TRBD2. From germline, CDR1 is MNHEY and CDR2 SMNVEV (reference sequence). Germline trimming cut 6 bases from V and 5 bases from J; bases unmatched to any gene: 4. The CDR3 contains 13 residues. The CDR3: CASSPRGEDTQYF. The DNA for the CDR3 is TGTGCCAGCAGCCCGCGGGGGGAAGATACGCAGTATTTT.

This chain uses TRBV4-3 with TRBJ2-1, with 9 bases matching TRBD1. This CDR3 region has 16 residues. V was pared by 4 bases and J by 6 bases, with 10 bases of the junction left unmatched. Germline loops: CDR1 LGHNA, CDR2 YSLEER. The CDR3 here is CASSPAGTGLSNEQFF. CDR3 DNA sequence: TGCGCCAGCAGCCCAGCCGGGACAGGGTTATCCAATGAGCAGTTCTTC.

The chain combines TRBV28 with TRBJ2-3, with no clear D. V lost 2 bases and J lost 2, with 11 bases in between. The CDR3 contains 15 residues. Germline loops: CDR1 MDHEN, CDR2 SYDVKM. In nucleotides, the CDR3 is TGTGCCAGCAGTTTAATCGGAGAGCACACAGATACGCAGTATTTT. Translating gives CASSLIGEHTDTQYF.